The 14 T cell receptor beta chains below all came from one sample that was sequenced in a study of blood T cell repertoires in COVID-19 (dated by TCRdb to 2018 to 2020). The library was obtained by the immunoSEQ multiplex PCR assay. TCRdb limited this immuneACCESS table to in-frame rearrangements with V and J called. A share of clones is missing; checked studies link under half to unresolved V genes, and the rest is unexplained. In all, the sample holds more than 130,000 clones, and under 90% of those were seen once. Jointly, the top ten make up about 9.3% of the sample. Sequenced sample: peripheral blood. Every receptor here comes from a woman of 80 years or more in a cohort sampled during active or convalescent COVID-19.

V usage is TRBV11-2 and J usage is TRBJ1-2; 7 nucleotides line up with TRBD1. V trimming: 5 bases; J trimming: 2 bases; junction bases outside the gene matches: 11. The CDR3 consists of 16 residues. Germline-derived CDR1 and CDR2 are SGHAT and FQNNGV. CDR3 loop: CASSPPGTEKNYGYTF. CDR3 DNA sequence: TGTGCCAGCAGCCCACCAGGGACAGAGAAGAACTATGGCTACACCTTC.

The chain carries TRBV20-1 and TRBJ2-5; D is possibly TRBD1 (6 bases). The CDR3 spans 11 residues. V lost 6 bases, J lost 3 bases, and 8 bases lay in between. CDR1 is DFQATT and CDR2 is SNEGSKA in the germline V gene (reference sequence). CDR3 DNA sequence: TGCAGTGCGAACAGGGAAGAGACCCAGTACTTC. It translates to CSANREETQYF.

The chain employs TRBV7-2 and TRBJ2-3, with 8 bases matching TRBD2. The CDR3 sequence is 17 residues long. After removal of 1 base from V and 2 bases from J, the junction contained 8 bases not matched to a gene. Germline assignment: CDR1 SGHTA and CDR2 FQGNSA. The chain's CDR3 is CASSLGRRRGDTDTQYF. DNA for the CDR3: TGTGCCAGCAGCTTAGGTCGAAGGCGGGGGGACACAGATACGCAGTATTTT.

The J gene is TRBJ1-5, the V gene TRBV30, with D tentatively TRBD1 (5 bases). Germline values: CDR1 GTSNPN, CDR2 SVGIG (reference sequence). The CDR3 length is 13 residues. V shed 3 bases and J shed 9 bases, with 15 bases lying between them. The CDR3 coding sequence is TGTGCCTGGAGCCTCGACAGTCTGAGGCCCCAGCATTTT. Translation gives CAWSLDSLRPQHF.

V and J are TRBV6-6 and TRBJ1-3, with D maybe TRBD1 (6 bases). The CDR3 is 15 residues long. The germline V and J ends were trimmed by 6 bases and 0 bases, with 12 bases remaining between them. CDR1 is MNHNY, CDR2 SVGAGI, per germline (reference sequence). The CDR3 is CASSPRTASGNTIYF. The CDR3 DNA follows: TGTGCCAGCAGCCCTAGGACAGCCTCTGGAAACACCATATATTTT.

The rearrangement uses TRBV19 and TRBJ1-2; D is uncertain. CDR3 length: 14 residues. Germline V CDR1 and CDR2: LNHDA, SQIVND (reference sequence). The V end lost 4 bases, the J end lost 5 bases, and 14 bases lay between the germline ends. The DNA of the CDR3 is TGTGCCAGTAGTAGTCCCGGGTCCGATTATGGCTACACCTTC. Protein sequence: CASSSPGSDYGYTF.

The V call is TRBV13, the J call TRBJ2-5; no reliable D call. From germline, CDR1 is PRHDT and CDR2 FYEKMQ (reference sequence). The CDR3 length is 13 residues. The V gene lost 4 bases and the J gene lost 5 bases, with 11 bases spanning the gap. The CDR3 DNA reads as TGTGCCAGCAGCTCCGGCCCGGAGGAGACCCAGTACTTC. Translation gives CASSSGPEETQYF.

This sequence joins TRBV19 and TRBJ2-3, with D maybe TRBD2 (7 bases). V dropped 3 bases and J dropped 7 bases, with 20 bases sitting between them. The CDR3 sequence is 16 residues long. Germline V CDR1 and CDR2: LNHDA, SQIVND (reference sequence). Here the CDR3 DNA reads TGTGCCAGTAGTATTCTGGCGGGGGCCTGGATGAATACGCAGTATTTT. Protein sequence: CASSILAGAWMNTQYF.

V is TRBV9 and J is TRBJ2-2; weak D call: TRBD2 (6 bases). CDR1 and CDR2 (germline): SGDLS, YYNGEE. Trimming left V 0 bases short and J 4 bases short, with 10 bases between. The CDR3 loop spans 15 amino acids. CDR3 sequence reads: CASSVGGTSTGELFF. The CDR3 nucleotides read TGTGCCAGCAGCGTAGGTGGGACTTCCACCGGGGAGCTGTTTTTT.

This clone was counted once. The chain employs TRBV30 and TRBJ2-4; D might be TRBD1 (5 bases). CDR1 and CDR2 from the germline V gene are GTSNPN and SVGIG (reference sequence). CDR3 size: 14 residues. V was pared by 2 bases and J by 1 base, with 9 bases between. CDR3 sequence reads: CAWSIPGAKNIQYF. The CDR3 DNA reads as TGTGCCTGGAGTATTCCAGGGGCCAAAAACATTCAGTACTTC.

The J gene is TRBJ2-5, the V gene TRBV28; D is uncertain. V was cut by 3 bases and J by 2 bases, with 7 bases left in between. The length of the CDR3 is 13 residues. The germline V gene encodes CDR1 MDHEN and CDR2 SYDVKM. As DNA, the CDR3 is TGTGCCAGCAGTTTGTCGCGACAAGAGACCCAGTACTTC. It yields the protein CASSLSRQETQYF.

The J gene is TRBJ1-1, the V gene TRBV29-1, with unresolved D. Germline CDR1 is SQVTM and CDR2 is ANQGSEA. The V and J ends lost 7 bases and 7 bases respectively, with 16 bases between them. The CDR3 contains 12 residues. CDR3 amino acids: CSARNVGDEAFF. CDR3 coding DNA: TGCAGCGCCAGGAACGTCGGGGATGAAGCTTTCTTT.

V is TRBV6-5 and J is TRBJ1-3; 10 nucleotides line up with TRBD1. CDR1 and CDR2 (germline): MNHEY, SVGAGI. With 0 bases clipped from V and 5 bases from J, the junction kept 4 bases outside the gene matches. CDR3 length: 16 amino acids. For the CDR3, the DNA is TGTGCCAGCAGTTACTCAATGGGACAGGGGAGAAACACCATATATTTT. Its protein product is CASSYSMGQGRNTIYF.

The chain recombines TRBV28 with TRBJ2-5; D might be TRBD2 (6 bases). Between the trimmed V and J ends, which lost 2 bases and 1 base, there was a span of 11 bases. The CDR3 runs 15 residues. Germline V lookup: CDR1 MDHEN, CDR2 SYDVKM. For the CDR3, the DNA is TGTGCCAGCAGTTTAGGAGGGGTCGTCCAAGAGACCCAGTACTTC. It encodes CASSLGGVVQETQYF.